These 20 T cell receptor beta chains were sequenced from one sample in a study of T cells in Graves' hyperthyroidism and ophthalmopathy. Regions amplified from RNA transcripts were the TCR beta CDR3 regions. HTBI primers were the set used in a first-round RT-PCR of the TCR CDR3. Each CDR3 protein is one row after TCRdb ran MiXCR on the multiplex PCR reads. The sample holds 330,000 or so distinct CDR3 sequences, less than 20% seen once. Input material: blood. The origin of the receptors is a woman in her thirties or forties with Graves' ophthalmopathy.

This clonotype was detected many times. Given a much more abundant clone one base away, this may be a read error. The rearrangement joins TRBV2 to TRBJ2-5; D call uncertain. This CDR3 is built from 11 residues. V gave up 4 bases and J gave up 5 bases, with 5 bases separating them. Per the germline V gene, CDR1 is SNHLY and CDR2 is FYNNEI. The CDR3: CASSVKETQYF. The DNA for the CDR3 is TGTGCCAGCAGTGTTAAGGAGACCCAGTACTTC.

This clonotype was seen once. This rearrangement joins TRBV20-1 to TRBJ1-2, with D uncertain. The CDR3 totals 14 residues. Trimming stripped 7 bases from V and 4 bases from J, with 19 bases between. Germline assignment: CDR1 DFQATT and CDR2 SNEGSKA (reference sequence). DNA for the CDR3: TGCAGTGGCACTGGCGCGGAGAACTTCTATGGCTACACCTTC. Translated: CSGTGAENFYGYTF.

In this sample, this clonotype turned up many times. The V gene is TRBV6-5, the J gene TRBJ2-6; 8 nucleotides line up with TRBD1. The trim removed 7 bases at V and 0 bases at J, leaving 5 bases unmatched. Germline loops: CDR1 MNHEY, CDR2 SVGAGI. The CDR3 is 16 residues long. The CDR3 nucleotides read TGTGCCAGCACAGGGGGCACCCGCTCTGGGGCCAACGTCCTGACTTTC. This gives the protein CASTGGTRSGANVLTF.

This clonotype was recorded many times. V gene TRBV30 combines with J gene TRBJ1-2; D might be TRBD1 (6 bases). Per germline, CDR1 GTSNPN and CDR2 SVGIG (reference sequence). The CDR3 extends over 12 amino acids. Trimming took 4 bases from V and 4 from J, leaving 10 bases between them. CDR3 nucleotides: TGTGCCTGGAAACAGGGCGTCTATGGCTACACCTTC. This codes for CAWKQGVYGYTF.

The DNA for the CDR3 is TGTGCCAGCAGTTTTTGGCAGGGGGCCTACGAGCAGTACTTC. The encoded protein is CASSFWQGAYEQYF. The V gene is TRBV12-3 or TRBV12-4, the J gene TRBJ2-7, with 7 bases identical to TRBD1. The CDR3 covers 14 residues. V shed 3 bases and J 2 bases; nucleotides not matched to a gene: 4.

The V and J genes are TRBV6-2 or TRBV6-3 and TRBJ2-7; 9 positions match TRBD1. CDR3 size: 14 residues. CDR1 is MNHEY, CDR2 SVGEGT, per germline. After removal of 5 bases from V and 6 bases from J, the junction contained 8 bases not matched to a gene. This CDR3 reads CASSAPGTGIEQYF. The CDR3 nucleotides read TGTGCCAGCAGTGCCCCCGGGACAGGGATCGAGCAGTACTTC.

In this sample, this clonotype turned up many times. This chain links TRBV28 with TRBJ2-5; 12 nucleotides agree with TRBD1. With V trimmed by 4 bases and J by 4 bases, 13 bases remained unmatched. The CDR3 is made up of 18 amino acids. Germline-derived CDR1 and CDR2 are MDHEN and SYDVKM. The CDR3 loop reads CASSSEGQGALPRETQYF. In DNA form, the CDR3 reads TGTGCCAGCAGTTCGGAGGGACAGGGGGCGCTTCCGCGAGAGACCCAGTACTTC.

Of note for this clonotype: One base away lies a much larger clone, so this may be a sequencing read error. This chain connects TRBV9 to TRBJ1-1; 12 nucleotides agree with TRBD1. Germline V lookup: CDR1 SGDLS, CDR2 YYNGEE. The CDR3 is made up of 15 amino acids. CDR3 bases: TGTGCCAGCAGCGTATTGGGGACAGGGGGCGGTGAAGCTTCCTTT. Encoded protein: CASSVLGTGGGEASF.

This clonotype was seen many times. The chain combines TRBV2 with TRBJ2-7; possible D gene TRBD2, 6 bases. Trimming left V 0 bases short and J 6 bases short, with 6 bases between. Germline loops: CDR1 SNHLY, CDR2 FYNNEI. This CDR3 is 12 amino acids long. This chain's CDR3 is CASSEAGGEQYF. The DNA of the CDR3 is TGTGCCAGCAGTGAAGCGGGGGGCGAGCAGTACTTC.

V is TRBV7-2 and J is TRBJ1-1, with D maybe TRBD1 (5 bases). The CDR3 runs 15 residues. The V gene's germline CDR1 is SGHTA and CDR2 FQGNSA. Trimming took off 5 bases at V and 4 bases at J, with 17 bases between the two ends. The CDR3 loop is CASSRPGTLVTEAFF. In DNA, the CDR3 is TGTGCCAGCAGCCGGCCAGGGACCTTGGTCACTGAAGCTTTCTTT.

The chain couples TRBV6-1 to TRBJ1-2, with TRBD1 matching 11 bases. In germline, CDR1 is MNHNS, CDR2 SASEGT. The CDR3 loop spans 17 amino acids. V shed 6 bases and J 4 bases; nucleotides not matched to a gene: 13. This CDR3 is CASRPRTGGLLSYGYTF. The DNA for the CDR3 is TGTGCCAGCAGACCTAGGACAGGGGGCCTTCTGTCCTATGGCTACACCTTC.

This clonotype was recorded at least ten times. This sequence joins TRBV19 and TRBJ1-1; D unresolved. This CDR3 spans 15 amino acids. V was shortened by 6 bases and J by 3 bases, with 17 bases between the two germline ends. Germline V gives CDR1 LNHDA, CDR2 SQIVND (reference sequence). The chain's CDR3 is CASRQPWAHDTEAFF. The DNA for the CDR3 is TGTGCCAGTAGACAACCCTGGGCCCACGACACTGAAGCTTTCTTT.

In this sample, this clonotype turned up many times. The chain is built from TRBV19 and TRBJ1-3, with D unclear. This CDR3 is built from 15 residues. The V gene lost 5 bases and the J gene lost 0 bases, with 11 bases spanning the gap. CDR1 is LNHDA, CDR2 SQIVND, per germline (reference sequence). CDR3 nucleotides: TGTGCCAGTAGTCGAAGCCTGAGCTCTGGAAACACCATATATTTT. Translating gives CASSRSLSSGNTIYF.

Comments on this clonotype: This could be a read error, since a much larger clone is one nucleotide away. The chain is built from TRBV6-1 and TRBJ1-5; D unresolved. There are 14 residues in the CDR3. Trimming took 4 bases from V and 3 from J, leaving 10 bases between them. Per germline, CDR1 MNHNS and CDR2 SASEGT. CDR3 in DNA: TGTGCCAGCAGTGGATACAGCATCAATCAGCCCCAGCATTTT. Amino acid sequence: CASSGYSINQPQHF.

Regarding this clonotype: Sequence at one end of the junction differs from germline and may be a read error. The V gene is TRBV19, the J gene TRBJ1-1, with D perhaps TRBD1 (6 bases). CDR1 is LNHDA, CDR2 SQIVND, per germline (reference sequence). The CDR3 consists of 13 residues. CDR3 sequence reads: CASSSYRDTEAYF. For the CDR3, the DNA is TGTGCCAGTAGTAGCTACAGGGACACTGAAGCTTACTTT.

The chain recombines TRBV30 with TRBJ2-5, with D unclear. CDR3 length: 14 amino acids. V lost 0 bases and J 2 bases, leaving 10 bases between the germline ends. From germline, CDR1 is GTSNPN and CDR2 SVGIG (reference sequence). CDR3 loop: CAWSVGMGQETQYF. The CDR3 DNA follows: TGTGCCTGGAGTGTCGGAATGGGTCAAGAGACCCAGTACTTC.

In this sample, this clonotype turned up many times. The chain joins TRBV12-3 or TRBV12-4 to TRBJ2-7; tentative D call: TRBD1 (6 bases). The CDR3 has 13 residues. V lost 6 bases and J lost 4, with 13 bases in between. This chain's CDR3 is CASRRGQTYEQYF. In DNA form, the CDR3 reads TGTGCCAGCAGGAGGGGACAAACATACGAGCAGTACTTC.

Points on this clonotype: Sequence at one end of the junction differs from germline and may be a read error. The chain has TRBV7-8 and TRBJ1-6; 9 bases line up with TRBD1. Germline V lookup: CDR1 SGHVS, CDR2 FQNEAQ. The CDR3 covers 15 residues. The CDR3 coding sequence is TGTGTCAGCAGCGACAGGGGGAGGGCTGGGTCACCCCTCCACTTT. It codes for CVSSDRGRAGSPLHF.

The V gene is TRBV7-6, the J gene TRBJ2-7; 10 bases align to TRBD1. This CDR3 spans 16 amino acids. Germline assignment: CDR1 SGHVS and CDR2 FNYEAQ. Losses at the gene ends were 5 bases for V and 3 bases for J; bases not matched to a gene: 10. As DNA, the CDR3 is TGTGCCAGCAGCCCTGGACAGGGGGAGACCTACTACGAGCAGTACTTC. It yields the protein CASSPGQGETYYEQYF.

This clonotype was counted ten times or more. The chain recombines TRBV27 with TRBJ2-7; tentative D call: TRBD2 (5 bases). Germline CDR1 is MNHEY and CDR2 is SMNVEV (reference sequence). The CDR3 contains 17 residues. V was trimmed by 5 bases and J by 2 bases, leaving 22 bases between them. The CDR3 DNA follows: TGTGCCAGCAGTCCGTATACGTTTGGACTCCAGACCTACGAGCAGTACTTC. This encodes CASSPYTFGLQTYEQYF.